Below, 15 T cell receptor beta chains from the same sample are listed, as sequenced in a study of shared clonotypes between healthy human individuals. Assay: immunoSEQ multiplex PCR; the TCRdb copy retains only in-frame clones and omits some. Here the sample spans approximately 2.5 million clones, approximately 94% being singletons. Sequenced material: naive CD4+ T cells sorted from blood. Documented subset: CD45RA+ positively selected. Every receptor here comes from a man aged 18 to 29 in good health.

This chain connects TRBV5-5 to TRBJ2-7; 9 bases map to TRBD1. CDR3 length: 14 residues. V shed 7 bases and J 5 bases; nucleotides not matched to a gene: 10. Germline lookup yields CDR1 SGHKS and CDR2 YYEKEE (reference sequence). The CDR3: CASDPGTGLHEQYF. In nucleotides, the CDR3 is TGTGCCAGCGACCCCGGGACAGGGTTACACGAGCAGTACTTC.

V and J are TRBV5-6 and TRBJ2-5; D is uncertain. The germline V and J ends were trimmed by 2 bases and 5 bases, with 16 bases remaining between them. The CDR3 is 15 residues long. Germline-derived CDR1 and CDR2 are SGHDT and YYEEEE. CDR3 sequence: CASSFWTVHRETQYF. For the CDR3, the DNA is TGTGCCAGCAGCTTTTGGACGGTACACCGGGAGACCCAGTACTTC.

The CDR3 loop is CASSPSKKTGGMGAFF. CDR3 in DNA: TGTGCCAGCAGTCCATCTAAGAAGACAGGGGGCATGGGAGCTTTCTTT. This rearrangement joins TRBV6-6 to TRBJ1-1; 10 positions match TRBD1. The trim removed 5 bases at V and 10 bases at J, leaving 16 bases unmatched. Germline lookup yields CDR1 MNHNY and CDR2 SVGAGI (reference sequence). This CDR3 contains 16 residues.

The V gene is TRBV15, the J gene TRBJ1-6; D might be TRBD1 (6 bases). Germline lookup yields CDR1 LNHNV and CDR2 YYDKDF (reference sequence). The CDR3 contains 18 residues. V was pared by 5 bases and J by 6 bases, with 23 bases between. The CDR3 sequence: CATSPRTFKGGSNSPLHF. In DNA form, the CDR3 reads TGTGCCACCAGCCCCCGGACCTTTAAGGGGGGTTCTAATTCACCCCTCCACTTT.

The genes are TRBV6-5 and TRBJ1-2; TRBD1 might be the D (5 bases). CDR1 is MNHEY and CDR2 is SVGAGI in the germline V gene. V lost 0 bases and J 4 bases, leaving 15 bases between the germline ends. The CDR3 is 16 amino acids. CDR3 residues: CASSYSRRSTGYGYTF. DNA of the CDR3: TGTGCCAGCAGTTACTCCCGCCGAAGCACAGGCTATGGCTACACCTTC.

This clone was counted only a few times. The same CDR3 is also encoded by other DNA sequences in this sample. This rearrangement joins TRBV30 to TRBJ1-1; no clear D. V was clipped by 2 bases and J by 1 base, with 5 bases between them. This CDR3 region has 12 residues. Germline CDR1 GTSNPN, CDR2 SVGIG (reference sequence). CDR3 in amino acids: CAWSRRNTEAFF. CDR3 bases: TGTGCCTGGAGTCGGAGGAACACTGAAGCTTTCTTT.

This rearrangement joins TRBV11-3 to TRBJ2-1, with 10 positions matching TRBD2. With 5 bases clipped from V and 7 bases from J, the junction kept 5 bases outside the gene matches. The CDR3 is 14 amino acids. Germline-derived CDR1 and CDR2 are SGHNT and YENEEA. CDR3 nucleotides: TGTGCCAGCAGCAAGCGGGGGGGCGGGAATGAGCAGTTCTTC. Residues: CASSKRGGGNEQFF.

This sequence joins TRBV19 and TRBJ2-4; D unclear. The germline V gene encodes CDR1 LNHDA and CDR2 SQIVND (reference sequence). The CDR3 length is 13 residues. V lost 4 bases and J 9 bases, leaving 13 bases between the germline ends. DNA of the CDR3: TGTGCCAGTAGTACCCTCATGCTGGGCATTCAGTACTTC. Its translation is CASSTLMLGIQYF.

The CDR3 DNA follows: TGTGCCAGCAACAACAGACAGGGGAGGGATACGCAGTATTTT. Protein product: CASNNRQGRDTQYF. The V call is TRBV6-1, the J call TRBJ2-3, with TRBD1 matching 8 bases. The CDR3 sequence is 14 residues long. Germline trimming cut 7 bases from V and 6 bases from J; bases unmatched to any gene: 9. The V gene's germline CDR1 is MNHNS and CDR2 SASEGT.

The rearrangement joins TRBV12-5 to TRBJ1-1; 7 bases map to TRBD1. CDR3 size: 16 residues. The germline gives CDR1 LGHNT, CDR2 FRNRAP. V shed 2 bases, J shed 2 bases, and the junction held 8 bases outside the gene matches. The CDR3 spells CASGLSPTGLNTEAFF. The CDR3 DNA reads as TGTGCTAGTGGTTTGTCGCCGACAGGGCTCAACACTGAAGCTTTCTTT.

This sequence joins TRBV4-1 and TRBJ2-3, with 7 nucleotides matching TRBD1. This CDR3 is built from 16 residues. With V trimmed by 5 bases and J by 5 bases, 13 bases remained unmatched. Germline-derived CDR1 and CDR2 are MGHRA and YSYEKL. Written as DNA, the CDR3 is TGCGCCAGCAGCACAATACAGGGGCGGGTTGTAGATACGCAGTATTTT. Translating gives CASSTIQGRVVDTQYF.

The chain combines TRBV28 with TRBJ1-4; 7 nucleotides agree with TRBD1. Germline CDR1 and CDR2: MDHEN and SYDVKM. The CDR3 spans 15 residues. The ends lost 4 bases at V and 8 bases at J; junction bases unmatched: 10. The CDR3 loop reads CASSSPTGIREKLFF. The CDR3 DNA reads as TGTGCCAGCAGTTCTCCGACAGGGATTCGGGAAAAACTGTTTTTT.

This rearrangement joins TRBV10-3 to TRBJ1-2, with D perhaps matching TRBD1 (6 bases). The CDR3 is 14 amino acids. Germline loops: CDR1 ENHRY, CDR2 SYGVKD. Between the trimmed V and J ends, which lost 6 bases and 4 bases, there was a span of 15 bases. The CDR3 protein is CAIRPRTEFYGYTF. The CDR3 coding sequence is TGTGCCATCAGACCTCGGACAGAATTCTATGGCTACACCTTC.

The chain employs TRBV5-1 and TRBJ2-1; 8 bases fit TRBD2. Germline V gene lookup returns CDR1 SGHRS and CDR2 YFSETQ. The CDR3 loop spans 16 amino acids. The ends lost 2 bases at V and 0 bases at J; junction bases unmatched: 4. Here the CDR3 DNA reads TGCGCCAGCAGCTTCGGGGCGGGAGGCTCCTACAATGAGCAGTTCTTC. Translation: CASSFGAGGSYNEQFF.

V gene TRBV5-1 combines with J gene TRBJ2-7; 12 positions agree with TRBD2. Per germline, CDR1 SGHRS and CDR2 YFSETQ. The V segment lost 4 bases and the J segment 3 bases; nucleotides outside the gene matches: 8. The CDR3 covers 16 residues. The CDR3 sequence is CASSATSGGNNYEQYF. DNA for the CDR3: TGCGCCAGCAGCGCAACTAGCGGGGGGAACAACTACGAGCAGTACTTC.